This T cell receptor (beta chain) was sequenced for a study of T cells after yellow fever vaccination (dated by TCRdb to the late 2010s). The study in broad terms: The SMART-Seq v4 Ultra Low Input RNA kit was used to prepare libraries from fractions with low cell numbers. Bulk PBMC replicates and cell subsets were isolated from blood drawn at multiple timepoints before and after both primary and secondary immunization. To follow T-cell clones before and after both primary and booster YFV17D yellow fever vaccination, bulk TCR alpha and beta repertoires underwent longitudinal sequencing. Two healthy male donors, one aged 18 to 30 and one aged 30 to 39 years, were included in the cohort. Overall results and qualifications from the work: Compared with the primary T-cell response, the secondary T-cell response was faster but weaker, reaching its peak on day 5 rather than on day 15. FACS-sorted repertoires could contain abundant contaminating clonotypes from the bulk population, so computational filtering was required. After the booster, most of the clones that had expanded following primary vaccination were detected again (around 97% of CD4 and around 88% of CD8), which suggests that memory was broadly maintained. Because only a couple of donors were included in the study, the extent to which the findings can be generalized is limited. A small share of clonotypes was detected in both CD4 and CD8 compartments, with the overlap likely arising from convergent recombination.

The treatment or condition tag for this specimen amounts to: live attenuated yellow fever vaccine strain. A standard Ficoll-Paque protocol was used to isolate PBMCs from peripheral blood. CD4 and CD8 T-cell fractions were isolated with Dynabeads CD4 and CD8 positive selection kits. RNA was extracted with TriZol from bulk PBMCs, CD4 and CD8 fractions, and dextramer-positive and dextramer-negative fractions. TCRdb lists the instrument as Illumina NovaSeq 6000. TCR cDNA was made using 5'RACE template switching, a step that added a universal primer site and unique molecular identifiers. Priming for cDNA synthesis came from both the TCR alpha and TCR beta constant segments. Two PCR steps were used to amplify libraries, with sample barcodes and sequencing adapters being added in the second step. Libraries were sequenced on Illumina HiSeq 2500 (2x100 bp) or NovaSeq (2x150 bp). As for how the authors treated the data: Reads were demultiplexed and collapsed into UMI consensus sequences with MIGEC, and V(D)J alignment was performed with MiXCR. Vaccine-responding clonotypes were identified with edgeR using replicate PBMC samples, with FDR below 0.01 and a log2 fold change above 5 up to day 15 being required. Bulk clonotypes were assigned CD4 or CD8 identity according to which sequenced CD4 or CD8 repertoire held them at higher abundance. The raw public reads went through TCRdb reprocessing: fastp at Q25, MiXCR clone calling, in-frame beta chains kept. CDR3 protein sequences are deduplicated, and each keeps its most common genes and DNA. For this entry, the V and J calls and clone size follow TCRdb and not the study's own pipeline. This sample gives some 170,000 distinct CDR3 sequences in total; around 9.3% of them show up just once. The ten largest account for about a third of the sample.

V and J are truncated by 2 bases and 2 bases respectively, leaving an intervening sequence of 5 bases. Looking up the germline V gene yields CDR1 SQVTM and CDR2 ANQGSEA. Taken from cysteine to phenylalanine, the CDR3 has 12 residues. CDR3 DNA is the only sequence kept; it has 36 bases, read in frame from the first base. With regard to this clonotype: This clone's antigen is unknown. Base quality data are lacking; no much larger clone is found one base away.

Recombination joined TRBV29-1 with TRBJ2-3; the D gene assignment is ambiguous. The receptor's source is a man younger than 35 who received the YFV17D yellow fever vaccine. The input for sequencing was CD8+ T cells sorted from PBMCs, taken 45 days after the yellow fever booster vaccination. The nucleotide sequence is TGCAGCGTTGAACAGACCACAGATACGCAGTATTTT. Its product reads: CSVEQTTDTQYF.